This entry features one T cell receptor beta chain sequence. The sample comes from a study of blood T cell repertoires in COVID-19. Sequencing used immunoSEQ multiplex PCR; TCRdb keeps in-frame clones, though not all of them. The repertoire has more than 250,000 clones, roughly 86% of them found once; the top ten carry around 0.7%. The CDR3 runs 16 residues. Per the germline V gene, CDR1 is SEHNR and CDR2 is FQNEAQ (reference sequence). V was pared by 7 bases and J by 4 bases, with 22 bases between. This sequence was found in a human donor in a cohort sampled during active COVID-19. The chain carries TRBV7-9 and TRBJ1-2; D possibly corresponds to TRBD1 (6 bases). The sample taken for sequencing was peripheral blood. CDR3 sequence reads: CASTTPGGENSYGYTF. CDR3 nucleotide sequence: TGTGCCAGCACAACCCCTGGGGGCGAGAATAGCTATGGCTACACCTTC.